The present T cell receptor beta chain was sequenced within a study of blood T cell repertoires in COVID-19. As handled by the study authors: Reference gene primer amplification gave estimated nucleated cell counts. The assay was immunoSEQ multiplex PCR, and TCRdb's table has in-frame clones only and misses some. V, J and clone size are those of that table, while D and trimming were read from the DNA. The sample includes around 90,000 clones, around four fifths of them seen just once. The CDR3 has 13 amino acids. The germline V gene encodes CDR1 LNHDA and CDR2 SQIVND (reference sequence). The V end lost 3 bases, the J end lost 7 bases, and 10 bases lay between the germline ends. This clone showed up just a few times.

The chain combines TRBV19 with TRBJ2-1, with a tentative D call TRBD2 (6 bases). Sequenced: peripheral blood. This TCR was sampled from a woman aged 70 to 79 with active or convalescent COVID-19. CDR3 sequence reads: CASSIRDFNEQFF. The CDR3 nucleotides are TGTGCCAGTAGTATCCGGGACTTTAATGAGCAGTTCTTC.